At least ten counts were recorded for the clone carrying this T cell receptor (beta chain). The data originate from a study of prognosis after radiotherapy for stage I lung cancer. Amplification of the TCR beta CDR3 (from genomic DNA) was done by two-round multiplex PCR. The first round of PCR was done with primers that matched each TRBV and TRBJ gene. TCRdb analysed the multiplex PCR reads with MiXCR anew, one entry per CDR3 protein. The sample has around 26,000 distinct CDR3 sequences; about 32% are singletons. CDR3 size: 15 residues. V was cut by 4 bases and J by 0 bases, with 10 bases left in between. Germline V CDR1 and CDR2: LNHDA, SQIVND (reference sequence).

The specimen comprised PBMCs, sampled before or after stereotactic body radiation therapy (not recorded which). The sequence derives from a donor aged 50 or older with non-small cell lung cancer. The V gene is TRBV19, the J gene TRBJ2-1, with a possible D match to TRBD2 (5 bases). CDR3 coding DNA: TGTGCCAGTAGTAGCGGGTCGAGCTCCTACAATGAGCAGTTCTTC. Protein sequence: CASSSGSSSYNEQFF. The variable domain in full, with the rest retrieved from reference TRBV19 and TRBJ2-1, is DGGITQSPKYLFRKEGQNVTLSCEQNLNHDAMYWYRQDPGQGLRLIYYSQIVNDFQKGDIAEGYSVSREKKESFPLTVTSAQKNPTAFYLCASSSGSSSYNEQFFGPGTRLTVL.